The rows below give T cell receptor beta chains drawn from one sample of a study of cytomegalovirus exposure and HLA in healthy donors. Repertoires were generated with immunoSEQ multiplex PCR, while TCRdb's copy carries only in-frame clones and drops some. The sample lists roughly 110,000 clones; over 70% were seen once. Sequenced material: PBMCs. All receptors come from a male donor in good health and CMV-seropositive. CDR3s include the opening cysteine and the closing phenylalanine or tryptophan. Fields, in order: clone size, V gene, J gene, D gene, CDR3 protein, CDR3 DNA. The D gene is left open where the match is weak. Size is stated for part of the rows, as once, few or many counts, or as a class when the clone is expanded.

size: .; V: TRBV7-3; J: TRBJ2-6; D: .; CDR3: CASSFHTSSGANVLTF; DNA: TGTGCCAGCAGCTTCCACACCTCCTCTGGGGCCAACGTCCTGACTTTC
size: .; V: TRBV6-5; J: TRBJ2-2; D: .; CDR3: CASRGDTYTGELFF; DNA: TGTGCCAGCAGGGGGGACACATACACCGGGGAGCTGTTTTTT
size: .; V: TRBV7-2; J: TRBJ2-5; D: .; CDR3: CASSEDRETQYF; DNA: TGTGCCAGCAGCGAGGACAGAGAGACCCAGTACTTC
size: once; V: TRBV28; J: TRBJ2-2; D: .; CDR3: CASSYGGKSTGELFF; DNA: TGTGCCAGCAGTTACGGGGGAAAGAGCACCGGGGAGCTGTTTTTT
size: .; V: TRBV2; J: TRBJ2-1; D: .; CDR3: CASRDYSYNEQFF; DNA: TGTGCCAGCAGGGACTACTCCTACAATGAGCAGTTCTTC
size: .; V: TRBV4-2; J: TRBJ2-5; D: TRBD2; CDR3: CASSRRTSGMKETQYF; DNA: TGTGCCAGCAGCCGAAGGACTAGCGGGATGAAAGAGACCCAGTACTTC
size: .; V: TRBV14; J: TRBJ2-7; D: TRBD1; CDR3: CASSHAGQASYEQYF; DNA: TGTGCCAGCAGCCACGCAGGACAGGCCTCCTACGAGCAGTACTTC
size: .; V: TRBV10-3; J: TRBJ2-7; D: TRBD2; CDR3: CAGGDGSLVEQYF; DNA: TGTGCCGGGGGGGACGGAAGTCTAGTGGAGCAGTACTTC
size: .; V: TRBV10-3; J: TRBJ1-5; D: .; CDR3: CAISESAGNFGQPQHF; DNA: TGTGCCATCAGTGAGTCAGCAGGTAATTTCGGTCAGCCCCAGCATTTT
size: .; V: TRBV28; J: TRBJ2-3; D: TRBD2; CDR3: CASSSGLARDTQYF; DNA: TGTGCCAGCAGTTCTGGACTAGCGCGGGATACGCAGTATTTT
size: .; V: TRBV30; J: TRBJ2-1; D: TRBD2; CDR3: CAWSVGTSGRYQFF; DNA: TGTGCCTGGAGTGTTGGGACTAGCGGGAGATATCAGTTCTTC
size: .; V: TRBV2; J: TRBJ2-1; D: .; CDR3: CASIPTEYNEQFF; DNA: TGTGCCAGCATCCCGACAGAGTACAATGAGCAGTTCTTC
size: once; V: TRBV29-1; J: TRBJ1-1; D: TRBD1; CDR3: CSARTGQTEAFF; DNA: TGCAGCGCCCGGACAGGGCAAACTGAAGCTTTCTTT
size: .; V: TRBV6-5; J: TRBJ2-5; D: TRBD2; CDR3: CASSRNAGAGVARYF; DNA: TGTGCCAGCAGTCGAAACGCGGGAGCGGGAGTTGCCCGGTACTTC
size: .; V: TRBV30; J: TRBJ2-7; D: TRBD2; CDR3: CAWIKKGLASYEQYF; DNA: TGTGCCTGGATAAAGAAGGGACTAGCGAGCTACGAGCAGTACTTC
size: .; V: TRBV7-9; J: TRBJ2-7; D: .; CDR3: CASSLGGVDEQYF; DNA: TGTGCCAGCAGCTTGGGGGGAGTTGACGAGCAGTACTTC
size: .; V: TRBV30; J: TRBJ2-1; D: .; CDR3: CAWSVGTPRYNEQFF; DNA: TGTGCCTGGAGTGTTGGTACTCCTCGCTACAATGAGCAGTTCTTC
size: .; V: TRBV29-1; J: TRBJ1-1; D: .; CDR3: CSSTGSRSGTEAFF; DNA: TGCAGCTCGACCGGCTCCCGATCGGGGACTGAAGCTTTCTTT
size: .; V: TRBV5-1; J: TRBJ2-1; D: TRBD1; CDR3: CASSSGQDYNEQFF; DNA: TGCGCCAGCAGCTCCGGACAGGACTACAATGAGCAGTTCTTC
size: few; V: TRBV28; J: TRBJ2-4; D: .; CDR3: CASTQSTGYQYF; DNA: TGTGCCAGCACTCAAAGCACGGGATATCAGTACTTC
size: .; V: TRBV4-2; J: TRBJ2-2; D: TRBD2; CDR3: CASSQASGGAGELFF; DNA: TGTGCCAGCAGCCAAGCTAGCGGGGGGGCCGGGGAGCTGTTTTTT
size: .; V: TRBV6-5; J: TRBJ2-5; D: TRBD2; CDR3: CASTRLAGGQETQYF; DNA: TGTGCCAGCACTAGACTAGCGGGGGGGCAGGAGACCCAGTACTTC
size: .; V: TRBV5-4; J: TRBJ2-7; D: .; CDR3: CASSSSGNTVEQYF; DNA: TGTGCCAGCAGCTCCTCGGGGAATACGGTCGAGCAGTACTTC
size: few; V: TRBV15; J: TRBJ1-1; D: .; CDR3: CATSRALTDSPWTEAFF; DNA: TGTGCCACCAGCAGGGCCCTCACGGACAGTCCTTGGACTGAAGCTTTCTTT
size: once; V: TRBV7-9; J: TRBJ1-5; D: .; CDR3: CASSLGQGENQPQHF; DNA: TGTGCCAGCAGCTTAGGGCAGGGCGAGAATCAGCCCCAGCATTTT
size: .; V: TRBV5-1; J: TRBJ2-1; D: .; CDR3: CASSLEAGRGYNEQFF; DNA: TGCGCCAGCAGCTTGGAAGCGGGTCGGGGGTACAATGAGCAGTTCTTC
size: .; V: TRBV5-6; J: TRBJ2-7; D: TRBD2; CDR3: CASSPWVTSLGQYF; DNA: TGTGCCAGCAGCCCTTGGGTGACTAGCTTAGGGCAGTACTTC
size: .; V: TRBV5-1; J: TRBJ2-7; D: .; CDR3: CASSPGGHEQYF; DNA: TGCGCCAGCAGCCCCGGAGGGCACGAGCAGTACTTC
size: .; V: TRBV4-3; J: TRBJ1-4; D: TRBD1; CDR3: CASSQNRGLWEKLFF; DNA: TGCGCCAGCAGCCAAAACAGGGGGTTGTGGGAAAAACTGTTTTTT
size: .; V: TRBV7-2; J: TRBJ1-1; D: TRBD1; CDR3: CASSFWGQGNTEAFF; DNA: TGTGCCAGCAGCTTTTGGGGACAGGGGAACACTGAAGCTTTCTTT
size: .; V: TRBV19; J: TRBJ1-5; D: .; CDR3: CASSIRENQPQHF; DNA: TGTGCCAGTAGTATCCGGGAGAACCAGCCCCAGCATTTT
size: few; V: TRBV7-6; J: TRBJ2-7; D: TRBD2; CDR3: CASSPRGGKYEQYF; DNA: TGTGCCAGCAGCCCCCGGGGGGGGAAGTACGAGCAGTACTTC
size: .; V: TRBV4-3; J: TRBJ1-5; D: TRBD1; CDR3: CASSQDRAGGGQPQHF; DNA: TGCGCCAGCAGCCAAGATAGGGCAGGGGGAGGACAGCCCCAGCATTTT
size: .; V: TRBV6-1; J: TRBJ2-1; D: .; CDR3: CASTSYNEQFF; DNA: TGTGCCAGCACCAGTTACAATGAGCAGTTCTTC
size: .; V: TRBV5-8; J: TRBJ1-1; D: .; CDR3: CASSRGPNTEAFF; DNA: TGTGCCAGCAGCAGAGGGCCGAACACTGAAGCTTTCTTT
size: .; V: TRBV6-5; J: TRBJ2-7; D: TRBD1; CDR3: CASRRGQGYEQYF; DNA: TGTGCCAGCCGCCGAGGACAGGGTTACGAGCAGTACTTC
size: .; V: TRBV30; J: TRBJ1-1; D: TRBD1; CDR3: CAWIRAGGSTEAFF; DNA: TGTGCCTGGATCAGGGCAGGGGGTAGCACTGAAGCTTTCTTT
size: .; V: TRBV25-1; J: TRBJ2-7; D: TRBD1; CDR3: CASSDGTGTYEQYF; DNA: TGTGCCAGCAGTGACGGGACAGGGACCTACGAGCAGTACTTC
size: .; V: TRBV7-9; J: TRBJ2-3; D: TRBD2; CDR3: CASSLGLAGVTDTQYF; DNA: TGTGCCAGCAGCTTGGGACTAGCGGGGGTCACAGATACGCAGTATTTT
size: .; V: TRBV4-2; J: TRBJ2-7; D: .; CDR3: CASSQGRRGPYEQYF; DNA: TGTGCCAGCAGCCAAGGGCGGAGGGGGCCCTACGAGCAGTACTTC
size: few; V: TRBV10-3; J: TRBJ1-1; D: TRBD1; CDR3: CAISAGQGSTEAFF; DNA: TGTGCCATCAGTGCCGGACAGGGAAGTACTGAAGCTTTCTTT
size: .; V: TRBV15; J: TRBJ2-7; D: TRBD1; CDR3: CATSSRQGYYEQYF; DNA: TGTGCCACCAGCAGCCGACAGGGGTACTACGAGCAGTACTTC
size: .; V: TRBV7-9; J: TRBJ2-7; D: .; CDR3: CASSLSDRFTAQYF; DNA: TGTGCCAGCAGCTTAAGTGACAGGTTTACGGCGCAGTACTTC